The sequence of this T cell receptor (beta chain) was determined in a study of cytomegalovirus exposure and HLA in healthy donors (dated by TCRdb to 2016 to 2017). In the study overall: In an earlier analysis of some 550 of the donors, 276 Gb of sequence data and 100 million or so unique TCR beta sequences from about 179 million T cells were reported. Across some 400 genotyped donors of the cohort, an average of about 200,000 unique TCR beta nucleotide sequences per donor were sequenced, and roughly 17% of those sequences were non-productive. The study combined high-throughput TCR immunosequencing, statistical association of individual TCRs with disease status, and machine learning to predict cytomegalovirus infection status. About five DR-DQ haplotypes were handled as single units for association and clustering because linkage in the cohort was strong. In an earlier analysis of 500 to 650 of the donors, high-throughput TCR beta sequencing was used to judge whether each TCR beta V gene segment behaved as functional or pseudogenic. Every discovery cohort repertoire had been produced on one sequencing platform. Both class I and class II loci were covered by HLA typing, at four-digit resolution. Along with the roughly 670-subject first cohort, a separate validation cohort of over a hundred different subjects was used. Typing coverage varied by locus: about 629-630 donors for A, B, C, DRB1 and DQB1; more than 500 for DQA1; about 570 for DPA1; more than 450 for DPB1. Donor age, sex, ethnicity and CMV serostatus were compiled together with the repertoire data. An early release covering more than 500 HLA-typed donors comprised about 320 gigabases of sequencing data and roughly 85 million unique TCR sequences. Of the 300 to 450 genotyped donors, 65% to 90% fell in the genetic ancestry cluster associated with self-reported Caucasian donors. The study aimed to test whether cataloging public T cell receptors could reveal signatures of past pathogen exposure. A later analysis re-analyzed previously published TCR beta repertoires from about 730 donors and added high-resolution HLA genotyping to study TCR occurrence patterns. In a later genetic analysis, genome-wide SNP genotypes for about three fifths of the 666 donors were used, and that subset was treated as a discovery cohort. The study profiled the T cell repertoires of hundreds of subjects by immunosequencing and related them to cytomegalovirus serostatus. The later analysis used no new phenotypic data to find candidate immune exposures, relying instead on TCR beta sequences and their occurrence across donors. Points the paper makes about the study in general: Because counts were too low, seventeen rarely observed V segments, including chromosome 9 orphons, were excluded from the earlier analysis of a few hundred of the donors. A later analysis associated about 17,000 TCR beta sequences with specific HLA alleles at a false discovery rate of 0.05. A further reported finding was that TCR beta sequences accurately predicted the HLA-A and HLA-B alleles for most subjects in the first cohort. Across donors, most TCR sequences were observed very rarely, whereas some public TCRs were present in many individuals. A later analysis found that TCR association rates varied across HLA loci, with DRB1 alleles showing the most associated TCRs and HLA-C alleles the fewest. A few of the identified cytomegalovirus-associated TCR beta chains were confirmed in vitro to be specific for cytomegalovirus antigens. In a later genetic analysis, fewer N-insertions in productive TCRs were reported among donors in an Asian-associated ancestry cluster than the roughly 640-donor mean. Correlated functional status among segregating V segments might be attributable to linkage disequilibrium, but an unknown experimental factor could not be ruled out. HLA typing was unavailable for some donors at each locus, so association tests used only the typed subset. Assigning TCR associations to individual alleles was difficult when HLA alleles, especially DR and DQ, strongly co-occurred. According to the authors, the approach could potentially be generalized to other disease states and immunological phenotypes. An association between a missense DCLRE1C variant and V-gene and J-gene trimming of TCR beta chains was found in a later genetic analysis and replicated in an independent cohort. The classifier was reported to diagnose cytomegalovirus status with high specificity and sensitivity in both the original and validation cohorts. A cluster of highly shared sequence variants was judged likely to be a technical artifact of the sequencing pipeline. Several of the top co-occurrence clusters appeared to be linked to parvovirus B19, influenza, CMV and Epstein-Barr virus, according to a later analysis. In an earlier analysis of 587 of the donors, most TCR beta V segments appeared in productive rearrangements about 87% or about 30% of the time, broadly matching IMGT annotations. Roughly uniform sequencing depth across donors was assumed in presence/absence analyses, although this assumption may not hold. The cohort was sequenced for TCR beta chains only, and without alpha or paired-chain data the features that could be detected were limited. A total of about 180 TCR beta chains were listed by the study as associated with cytomegalovirus. Immune exposure information for the cohort was limited to CMV serostatus. Because the 87-base-pair reads could not distinguish some IMGT-functional V segments, including TRBV6-2 and TRBV6-3, those segments were excluded. Compared with equally common non-associated chains, HLA-associated TCR beta chains in a later analysis were more clonally expanded and had lower generation probabilities. In a later analysis, most CMV-associated TCR beta chains were found to appear HLA-restricted, with HLA associations seemingly driven largely by CMV exposure.

The cohort comprised 550 to 700 healthy bone marrow donors. All cohort members were sampled while nominally healthy, although unrecorded immune exposures were likely present. The donor tested CMV seropositive and was one of the 289 seropositive cohort members. Each donor provided a peripheral blood sample, and peripheral blood mononuclear cells were used for TCR beta sequencing. The Qiagen DNeasy Blood Extraction Kit was used to extract genomic DNA from the blood cell samples. Deletion took 6 bases off V and 3 bases off J, with a span of 13 bases between the germline ends. Based on the germline V gene, the CDR1 and CDR2 sequences are MNHNS and SASEGT. Including the terminal cysteine and phenylalanine, the CDR3 comprises 14 residues. Just CDR3 DNA is preserved here, 42 bases in frame from base 1. The method was the immunoSEQ multiplex PCR assay. A mixture of 60 forward primers for TCR Vbeta segments and 13 reverse primers for TCR Jbeta segments was used in the multiplex PCR. A multiplex PCR assay on genomic DNA amplified the CDR3 region of rearranged TCR beta genes. The amplified TCR beta libraries were sequenced on the Illumina HiSeq System as 87-base-pair reads. In the paper's pipeline: In a later analysis, tens of millions of unique TCR beta chains were counted across the roughly 610 repertoires, and around 10 million of these chains were shared by at least two donors. Raw reads were error-corrected and collapsed into unique sequences with a nearest-neighbor algorithm that merged closely related sequences to remove PCR and sequencing errors. Alignment of CDR3 sequences to IMGT reference sequences was used to assign V, D and J gene segments. Each retained sequence needed at least a six-nucleotide match to both a V gene segment and a J gene segment. Rearrangements were called productive when the CDR3 lacked stop codons and stayed in frame with V and J; all others were non-productive. CDR3 was defined according to IMGT convention as the region running from the second conserved V-encoded cysteine to the conserved J-encoded phenylalanine. The earlier analysis of approximately 500 of the donors excluded sequences that lacked an unambiguous match to a single V gene segment. In an earlier analysis of about 590 of the donors, a V segment was called functional when productive rearrangements were above 56.7%, and segregating when the standard deviation between donors exceeded 5%. A statistical classification framework was developed to diagnose cytomegalovirus status using the catalog of TCR beta chain sequences. A later analysis assigned V and J genes by comparing TCR nucleotide sequences with IMGT/GENE-DB human TR gene sequences. The TCRdist pipeline was used in a later analysis to assign CDR3 sequences and most-parsimonious VDJ recombination scenarios. In a later analysis, each TCR beta chain was defined by its CDR3 amino acid sequence together with its V-gene family, and reads lacking a unique V-gene family were excluded. A later analysis removed 592 highly shared, low-generation-probability nucleotide sequences to deal with suspected cross-contamination and a sequencing artifact. In a later analysis, a clonal expansion index was calculated for each public chain from normalized within-repertoire ranks of inferred template counts. A later analysis computed generation probabilities with a VDJ recombination model fitted to out-of-frame rearrangements, and checked the results against IGoR. A later analysis scored TCR-TCR, TCR-HLA and TCR-CMV co-occurrence with hypergeometric tests, applying a repertoire-size bias correction to TCR pairs. In a later analysis, false discovery rates were estimated by permuting HLA or CMV assignments 20 times. In a later analysis, co-occurring TCRs were grouped with DBSCAN, and TCRdist sequence similarity was added when clustering was performed within HLA-allele-positive subsets. Co-occurrence clustering excluded repertoires with fewer than 30,000 or more than 120,000 public chains, plus five with anomalous nucleotide sharing. The source is immuneACCESS, and TCRdb retained only in-frame sequences with V and J called. Part of the clones is not carried over; for the studies checked, unresolved V genes explain less than half of this, and the remainder is unexplained. V, J and clone size are taken as reported in that table, and D and trimming were inferred from the DNA itself. The sample includes about 190,000 clones, with roughly four fifths observed a single time. The top ten clonotypes cover less than 4% of the sample.

A remark on this clone: Its specific antigen is unknown. Per-base quality was not reported, and no clone a single base away is much larger than it.

Material for sequencing was PBMCs. The clonotype was recovered from a woman in her thirties in good health and CMV-seropositive. The chain is encoded by TRBV6-1 joined to TRBJ2-3; no confident D gene assignment can be made. The encoded CDR3 is CASRFGAETDTQYF. The bases are TGTGCCAGCAGATTTGGAGCCGAGACAGATACGCAGTATTTT.